The present entry profiles one TCR beta chain with its context. Authors' analysis steps: Reference gene primer amplification in the assay estimated nucleated cell counts. TCRdb keeps only in-frame clones here, not all; method: immunoSEQ multiplex PCR. D and trimming come from the DNA, and the V and J calls and clone size come from that table. The table includes 90,000 to 100,000 clones, around 88% detected once. This CDR3 has 16 residues. Germline V CDR1 and CDR2: MDHEN, SYDVKM. Trimming cost V 7 bases and J 4 bases, with 22 bases left between them. These data originate in a study of blood T cell repertoires in COVID-19.

This TCR derives from an elderly man with acute or convalescent COVID-19. The chain recombines TRBV28 with TRBJ1-2; a weak D match, TRBD1 (6 bases). What was sequenced was peripheral blood. The CDR3 loop reads CASIPGDMSRSYGYTF. CDR3 coding DNA: TGTGCCAGCATCCCCGGGGACATGTCAAGAAGCTATGGCTACACCTTC.